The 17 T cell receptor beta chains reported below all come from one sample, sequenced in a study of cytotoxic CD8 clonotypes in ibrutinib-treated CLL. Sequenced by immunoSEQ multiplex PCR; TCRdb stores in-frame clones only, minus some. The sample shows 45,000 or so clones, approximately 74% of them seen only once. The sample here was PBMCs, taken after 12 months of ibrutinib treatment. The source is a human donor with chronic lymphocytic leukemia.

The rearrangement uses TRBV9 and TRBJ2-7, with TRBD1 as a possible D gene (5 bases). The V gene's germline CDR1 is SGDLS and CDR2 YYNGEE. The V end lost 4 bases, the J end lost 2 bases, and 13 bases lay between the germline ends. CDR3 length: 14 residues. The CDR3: CASSLGPLPYEQYF. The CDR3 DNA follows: TGTGCCAGCAGCCTGGGGCCCTTACCCTACGAGCAGTACTTC.

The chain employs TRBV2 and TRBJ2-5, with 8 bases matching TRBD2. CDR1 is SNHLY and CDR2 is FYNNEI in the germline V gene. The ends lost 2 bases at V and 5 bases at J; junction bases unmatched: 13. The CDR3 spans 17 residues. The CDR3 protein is CASSELEVVGRAETQYF. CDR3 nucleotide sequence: TGTGCCAGCAGTGAATTAGAAGTGGTCGGGAGGGCTGAGACCCAGTACTTC.

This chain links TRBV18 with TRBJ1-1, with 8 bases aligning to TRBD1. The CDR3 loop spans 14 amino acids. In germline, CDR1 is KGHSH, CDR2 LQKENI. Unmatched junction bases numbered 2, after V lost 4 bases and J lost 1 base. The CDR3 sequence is CASSLQGGNTEAFF. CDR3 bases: TGTGCCAGCTCACTACAGGGGGGGAACACTGAAGCTTTCTTT.

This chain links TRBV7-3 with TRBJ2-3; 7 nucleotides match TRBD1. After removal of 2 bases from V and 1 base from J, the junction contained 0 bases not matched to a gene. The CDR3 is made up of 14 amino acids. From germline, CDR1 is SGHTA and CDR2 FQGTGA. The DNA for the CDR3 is TGTGCCAGCAGCTTACAGGGGGGCACAGATACGCAGTATTTT. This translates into CASSLQGGTDTQYF. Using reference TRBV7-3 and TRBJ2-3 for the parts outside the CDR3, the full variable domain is GAGVSQTPSNKVTEKGKYVELRCDPISGHTALYWYRQSLGQGPEFLIYFQGTGAADDSGLPNDRFFAVRPEGSVSTLKIQRTERGDSAVYLCASSLQGGTDTQYFGPGTRLTVL.

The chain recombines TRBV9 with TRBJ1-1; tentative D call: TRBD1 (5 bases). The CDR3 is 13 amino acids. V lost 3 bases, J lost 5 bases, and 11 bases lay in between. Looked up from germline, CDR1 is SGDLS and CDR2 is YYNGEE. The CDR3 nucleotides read TGTGCCAGCAGCGCTGGTAGGGGTACTGAAGCTTTCTTT. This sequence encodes CASSAGRGTEAFF.

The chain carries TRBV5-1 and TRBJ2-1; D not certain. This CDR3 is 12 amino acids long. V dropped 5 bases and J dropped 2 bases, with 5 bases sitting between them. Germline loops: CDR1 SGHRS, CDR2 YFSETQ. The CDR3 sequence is CASRPAYNEQFF. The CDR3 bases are TGCGCCAGCAGACCAGCCTACAATGAGCAGTTCTTC.

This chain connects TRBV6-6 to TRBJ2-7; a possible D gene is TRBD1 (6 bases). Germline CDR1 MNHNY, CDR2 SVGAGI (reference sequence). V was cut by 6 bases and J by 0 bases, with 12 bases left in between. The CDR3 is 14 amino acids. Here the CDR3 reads CASSTDSNSYEQYF. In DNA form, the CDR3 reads TGTGCCAGCAGCACGGACAGCAACTCCTACGAGCAGTACTTC.

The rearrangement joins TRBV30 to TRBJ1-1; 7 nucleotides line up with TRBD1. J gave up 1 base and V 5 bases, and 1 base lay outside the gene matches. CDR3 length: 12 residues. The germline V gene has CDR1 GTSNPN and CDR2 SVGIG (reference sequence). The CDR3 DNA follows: TGTGCCTGGGGGACAGAGAACACTGAAGCTTTCTTT. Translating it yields CAWGTENTEAFF.

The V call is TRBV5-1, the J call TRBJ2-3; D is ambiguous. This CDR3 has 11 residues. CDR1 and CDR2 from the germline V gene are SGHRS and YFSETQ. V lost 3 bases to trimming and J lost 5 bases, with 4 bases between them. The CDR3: CASSSQDTQYF. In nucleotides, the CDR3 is TGCGCCAGCAGCTCCCAAGATACGCAGTATTTT.

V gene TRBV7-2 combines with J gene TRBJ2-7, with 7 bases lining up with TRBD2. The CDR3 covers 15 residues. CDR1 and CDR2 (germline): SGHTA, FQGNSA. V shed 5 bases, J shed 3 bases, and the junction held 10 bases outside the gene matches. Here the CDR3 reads CASSPPASGYYEQYF. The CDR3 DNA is TGTGCCAGCAGCCCCCCAGCTAGCGGCTACTACGAGCAGTACTTC.

The CDR3 region is CASSGNRDGGYEQYF. For the CDR3, the DNA is TGTGCCAGTAGTGGGAACCGGGACGGAGGCTACGAGCAGTACTTC. V and J are TRBV19 and TRBJ2-7; D might be TRBD1 or TRBD2, each matching 5 bases. Trimming shortened V by 5 bases and J by 3 bases, and 17 bases separated the two germline ends. The CDR3 has 15 residues. Germline V gene lookup returns CDR1 LNHDA and CDR2 SQIVND (reference sequence).

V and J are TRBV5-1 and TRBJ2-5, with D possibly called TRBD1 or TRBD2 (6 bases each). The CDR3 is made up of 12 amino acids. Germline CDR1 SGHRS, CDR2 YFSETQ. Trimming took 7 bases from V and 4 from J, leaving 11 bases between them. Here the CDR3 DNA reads TGCGCCAGCGCGAAGGGGGGAGAGACCCAGTACTTC. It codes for CASAKGGETQYF.

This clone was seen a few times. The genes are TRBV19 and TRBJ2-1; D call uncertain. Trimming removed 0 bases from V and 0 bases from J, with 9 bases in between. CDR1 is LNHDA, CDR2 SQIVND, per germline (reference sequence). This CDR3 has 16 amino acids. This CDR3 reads CASSIEGQSSYNEQFF. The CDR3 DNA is TGTGCCAGTAGTATAGAAGGCCAGAGCTCCTACAATGAGCAGTTCTTC.

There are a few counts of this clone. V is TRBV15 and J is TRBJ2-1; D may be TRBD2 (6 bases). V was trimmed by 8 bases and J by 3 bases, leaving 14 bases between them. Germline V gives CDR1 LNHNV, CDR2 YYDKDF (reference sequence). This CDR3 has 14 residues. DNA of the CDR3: TGTGCCACCTCGACTAGGAGTGGCTACAATGAGCAGTTCTTC. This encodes CATSTRSGYNEQFF.

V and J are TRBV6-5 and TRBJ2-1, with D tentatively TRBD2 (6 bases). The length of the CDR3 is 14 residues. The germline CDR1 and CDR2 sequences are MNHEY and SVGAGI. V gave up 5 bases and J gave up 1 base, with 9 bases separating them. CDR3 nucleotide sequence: TGTGCCAGCAGTAGGAGGGTATCCTACAATGAGCAGTTCTTC. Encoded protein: CASSRRVSYNEQFF.

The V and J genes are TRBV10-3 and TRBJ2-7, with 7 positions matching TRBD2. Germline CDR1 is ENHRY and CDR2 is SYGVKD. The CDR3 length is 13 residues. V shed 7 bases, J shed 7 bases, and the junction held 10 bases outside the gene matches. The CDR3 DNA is TGTGCCATCAAGGCTAGCGGACCCAGAGAGCAGTACTTC. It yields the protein CAIKASGPREQYF.

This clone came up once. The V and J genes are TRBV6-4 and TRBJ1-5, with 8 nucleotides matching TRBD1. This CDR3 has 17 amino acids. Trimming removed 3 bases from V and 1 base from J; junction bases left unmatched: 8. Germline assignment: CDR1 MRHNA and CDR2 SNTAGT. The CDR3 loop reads CASSEYRGTPSNQPQHF. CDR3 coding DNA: TGTGCCAGCAGTGAATACAGGGGGACTCCCAGCAATCAGCCCCAGCATTTT.